The 19 T cell receptor beta chains below come from one sample, sequenced in a study of radiation and T cells in renal cell carcinoma. Time point of the sample: blood 2 weeks post-SBRT. The sample's treatment: 15 Gy SBRT to primary tumor, nephrectomy 4 weeks later. The method was immunoSEQ multiplex PCR; TCRdb's version includes in-frame clones alone and lacks a portion of them. The sample holds 100,000 to 150,000 clones, 88% seen once. The source was blood, collected from a patient whose treatment included radiotherapy and nephrectomy. The receptor set was obtained from a woman aged 65 to 85 with renal cell carcinoma.

This clone was seen a handful of times. The sample contains more than one DNA sequence encoding this CDR3. This chain links TRBV6-5 with TRBJ1-1; no clear D gene. The CDR3 spans 13 residues. Germline CDR1 and CDR2: MNHEY and SVGAGI. Trimming stripped 2 bases from V and 2 bases from J, with 6 bases between. CDR3 sequence: CASSYKGNTEAFF. CDR3 bases: TGTGCCAGCAGTTACAAGGGAAACACTGAAGCTTTCTTT.

This rearrangement joins TRBV5-4 to TRBJ1-2; TRBD1 agrees at 8 bases. Germline-derived CDR1 and CDR2 are SGHNT and YYREEE (reference sequence). Trimming cost V 0 bases and J 4 bases; bases outside gene matches: 8. CDR3 size: 16 residues. The CDR3 DNA is TGTGCCAGCAGCTTGGGGACGACAGGGGACCTCTATGGCTACACCTTC. Its protein is CASSLGTTGDLYGYTF.

This sequence joins TRBV19 and TRBJ1-6; weak D call: TRBD1 (5 bases). V was pared by 2 bases and J by 6 bases, with 20 bases between. Germline CDR1 LNHDA, CDR2 SQIVND (reference sequence). The CDR3 runs to 18 residues. CDR3 DNA sequence: TGTGCCAGTAGTATAAGTAAGGTCTTCACAGGAACTAATTCACCCCTCCACTTT. Translation: CASSISKVFTGTNSPLHF.

This clone was counted a single time. CDR3 coding DNA: TGTGCCAGCAGCAAGGGACAGGGCCCCACCGGGGAGCTGTTTTTT. This gives the protein CASSKGQGPTGELFF. The chain uses TRBV9 and TRBJ2-2; 9 bases align to TRBD1. CDR3 length: 15 amino acids. The V gene's germline CDR1 is SGDLS and CDR2 YYNGEE. The V and J ends lost 4 bases and 4 bases, in that order; junction bases with no gene match: 5.

The rearrangement links TRBV7-9 to TRBJ1-6; tentatively, D is TRBD1 (5 bases). Trimming took off 3 bases at V and 11 bases at J, with 8 bases between the two ends. The CDR3 consists of 12 residues. From germline, CDR1 is SEHNR and CDR2 FQNEAQ (reference sequence). CDR3 nucleotides: TGTGCCAGCAGCTTGGAGGGGCCACCCCTCCACTTT. As protein: CASSLEGPPLHF.

This clone was found a few times. This sequence joins TRBV15 and TRBJ1-6; D not certain. The CDR3 is 16 residues long. V shed 0 bases and J shed 10 bases, with 16 bases lying between them. Germline V gene data show CDR1 as LNHNV and CDR2 as YYDKDF (reference sequence). The CDR3 nucleotides are TGTGCCACCAGCAGAGATCGTTTCCCCCGCGAATCACCCCTCCACTTT. It yields the protein CATSRDRFPRESPLHF.

This chain connects TRBV10-2 to TRBJ1-4; the D is unclear. The germline V gene has CDR1 WSHSY and CDR2 SAAADI. The V end was cut by 4 bases, the J end by 8 bases, with 8 bases between. The CDR3 has 12 amino acids. CDR3 residues: CASSAKVEKLFF. The CDR3 DNA sequence: TGCGCCAGCAGTGCGAAGGTCGAAAAACTGTTTTTT.

The chain is built from TRBV5-1 and TRBJ2-5; D remains unclear. The CDR3 extends over 13 amino acids. The germline gives CDR1 SGHRS, CDR2 YFSETQ. With 1 base removed from V and 9 bases from J, the gap between germline ends came to 13 bases. In DNA form, the CDR3 reads TGCGCCAGCAGCTTGCCCCAGGATGCGTCCCAGTACTTC. It translates to CASSLPQDASQYF.

This chain links TRBV5-1 with TRBJ2-1; D not resolved. Germline assignment: CDR1 SGHRS and CDR2 YFSETQ. V lost 0 bases and J lost 4, with 5 bases in between. The CDR3 is 13 amino acids. The CDR3 region is CASSLALYNEQFF. CDR3 DNA: TGCGCCAGCAGCTTGGCTTTGTACAATGAGCAGTTCTTC.

The chain uses TRBV19 and TRBJ1-3; D is ambiguous. CDR1 is LNHDA, CDR2 SQIVND, per germline (reference sequence). This CDR3 region has 12 residues. The V gene lost 5 bases and the J gene lost 1 base, with 3 bases spanning the gap. The CDR3 DNA follows: TGTGCCAGTAGTCCGTCTGGAAACACCATATATTTT. Translated: CASSPSGNTIYF.

The chain joins TRBV6-6 to TRBJ1-4; D may be TRBD1 (6 bases). Germline V gives CDR1 MNHNY, CDR2 SVGAGI (reference sequence). Trimming stripped 0 bases from V and 16 bases from J, with 15 bases between. CDR3 length: 13 amino acids. CDR3 protein: CASSYSPGDEWFF. The CDR3 nucleotides are TGTGCCAGCAGTTACTCGCCAGGGGACGAATGGTTTTTT.

The gene calls are TRBV7-9 and TRBJ2-1; 9 bases match TRBD2. This CDR3 comprises 15 residues. Germline CDR1 reads SEHNR; CDR2 reads FQNEAQ (reference sequence). Trimming at V came to 5 bases and at J to 0 bases, leaving 2 bases not matched to a gene. The CDR3 sequence is CASSRSGGSYNEQFF. The CDR3 DNA reads as TGTGCCAGCAGCCGTAGCGGGGGCTCCTACAATGAGCAGTTCTTC.

The V and J genes are TRBV5-1 and TRBJ2-1; TRBD2 agrees at 16 bases. Germline CDR1 is SGHRS and CDR2 is YFSETQ. This CDR3 is 18 amino acids long. Trimming at V came to 3 bases and at J to 7 bases, leaving 10 bases not matched to a gene. CDR3 region: CASSSGLAGGPVGNEQFF. The CDR3 DNA sequence: TGCGCCAGCAGCTCGGGACTAGCGGGGGGGCCCGTTGGGAATGAGCAGTTCTTC.

The chain uses TRBV9 and TRBJ1-1, with TRBD1 matching 8 bases. The J segment lost 3 bases and the V segment lost 4 bases, leaving 11 bases of the junction unmatched. The CDR3 has 16 residues. CDR1 SGDLS and CDR2 YYNGEE come from the germline V gene. CDR3: CASSPTDRAGDTEAFF. The CDR3 DNA reads as TGTGCCAGCAGCCCGACGGACAGGGCAGGGGACACTGAAGCTTTCTTT. Based on the CDR3 plus reference TRBV9 and TRBJ1-1, the full variable domain is DSGVTQTPKHLITATGQRVTLRCSPRSGDLSVYWYQQSLDQGLQFLIQYYNGEERAKGNILERFSAQQFPDLHSELNLSSLELGDSALYFCASSPTDRAGDTEAFFGQGTRLTVV.

The chain has TRBV7-9 and TRBJ1-4, with 10 bases fitting TRBD1. The CDR3 is 14 amino acids. Per the germline V gene, CDR1 is SEHNR and CDR2 is FQNEAQ (reference sequence). J lost 10 bases, V lost 5 bases, and 7 bases had no gene match. CDR3 DNA: TGTGCCAGCAGCGCCGGGACAGGGGAGGGAAAACTGTTTTTT. This translates into CASSAGTGEGKLFF. Full variable domain (rest looked up from reference TRBV7-9 and TRBJ1-4): DTGVSQNPRHKITKRGQNVTFRCDPISEHNRLYWYRQTLGQGPEFLTYFQNEAQLEKSRLLSDRFSAERPKGSFSTLEIQRTEQGDSAMYLCASSAGTGEGKLFFGSGTQLSVL.

The CDR3 reads CASSSLGTKNTEAFF. The DNA of the CDR3 is TGTGCCAGCAGTTCTCTTGGGACAAAGAACACTGAAGCTTTCTTT. The rearrangement links TRBV6-5 to TRBJ1-1; TRBD1 might be the D (6 bases). Germline lookup yields CDR1 MNHEY and CDR2 SVGAGI. The CDR3 has 15 residues. Trimming shortened V by 4 bases and J by 1 base, and 13 bases separated the two germline ends.

This rearrangement joins TRBV7-2 to TRBJ2-3; D remains unclear. CDR3 length: 16 residues. CDR1 and CDR2 from the germline V gene are SGHTA and FQGNSA. The germline V and J ends were trimmed by 1 base and 4 bases, with 15 bases remaining between them. The CDR3 region has the DNA TGTGCCAGCAGCTTAGGAACCAGGCCAGGAGCAGATACGCAGTATTTT. Its protein is CASSLGTRPGADTQYF.

This chain connects TRBV7-2 to TRBJ2-6; D uncertain. The germline gives CDR1 SGHTA, CDR2 FQGNSA. Between the trimmed V and J ends, which lost 4 bases and 0 bases, there was a span of 7 bases. CDR3 length: 15 residues. The CDR3 loop reads CASSYEISGANVLTF. In DNA, the CDR3 is TGTGCCAGCAGCTATGAGATCTCTGGGGCCAACGTCCTGACTTTC. Full variable domain (missing parts from reference TRBV7-2 and TRBJ2-6): GAGVSQSPSNKVTEKGKDVELRCDPISGHTALYWYRQSLGQGLEFLIYFQGNSAPDKSGLPSDRFSAERTGGSVSTLTIQRTQQEDSAVYLCASSYEISGANVLTFGAGSRLTVL.

V gene TRBV28 combines with J gene TRBJ2-5; D ambiguous. V was cut by 5 bases and J by 5 bases, with 12 bases left in between. The length of the CDR3 is 13 residues. CDR1 and CDR2 from the germline V gene are MDHEN and SYDVKM. The CDR3 protein is CASSHPYVETQYF. CDR3 sequence (DNA): TGTGCCAGCAGTCACCCGTACGTGGAGACCCAGTACTTC.